Reported below is one TCR beta chain. The table lists this clone with a few counts. Its cognate antigen has yet to be identified. There are no base qualities to consult, and no much larger clone falls within one base. The cohort was made up of around 720 healthy bone marrow donors. Cohort members were all nominally healthy when sampled, although unrecorded immune exposures were likely present. The donor was CMV seronegative and belonged to the group of more than 300 seronegative cohort members. Each donor provided a peripheral blood sample, and peripheral blood mononuclear cells were used for TCR beta sequencing. The Qiagen DNeasy Blood Extraction Kit was used to extract genomic DNA from the blood cell samples. The germline ends are 16 bases apart after V is trimmed by 4 bases and J by 4 bases. CDR1 ENHRY and CDR2 SYGVKD are derived from the germline V gene. The cysteine opens and the phenylalanine closes a CDR3 of 15 amino acids. The entry retains the CDR3 DNA only, 45 bases that are in frame from base 1.

The sample comes from a study of cytomegalovirus exposure and HLA in healthy donors (dated by TCRdb to about 2017). Describing the broader study: An earlier analysis of some 600 of the donors reported 276 Gb of sequence data and around 100 million unique TCR beta sequences obtained from 150 million to 200 million T cells. In a later genetic analysis, genome-wide SNP genotypes for about 65% of the 666 donors were used, and that subset was treated as a discovery cohort. Around 320 gigabases of sequencing data and approximately 85 million unique TCR sequences were included in an early release covering about 700 HLA-typed donors. Typing coverage varied by locus: about 629-640 donors for A, B, C, DRB1 and DQB1; 522 for DQA1; approximately 570 for DPA1; 450 to 480 for DPB1. Several DR-DQ haplotypes were treated as single units for association and clustering because of strong linkage in the cohort. An earlier analysis of 450 to 750 of the donors used high-throughput TCR beta sequencing to judge whether each TCR beta V gene segment behaved as functional or pseudogenic. All discovery cohort repertoires had been generated using a single sequencing platform. The study used immunosequencing to profile the T cell repertoires of approximately 690 subjects and linked those repertoires to cytomegalovirus serostatus. To predict cytomegalovirus infection status, the study brought together high-throughput TCR immunosequencing, statistical association of individual TCRs with disease status, and machine learning. The later analysis used no new phenotypic data to find candidate immune exposures, relying instead on TCR beta sequences and their occurrence across donors. Of the roughly 400 genotyped donors, about 80% fell in the genetic ancestry cluster associated with self-reported Caucasian donors. Alongside the repertoire data, information on donor age, sex, ethnicity and CMV serostatus was compiled. The study aimed to test whether signatures of past pathogen exposure could be identified by cataloging public T cell receptors. In a later analysis, previously published TCR beta repertoires from more than 500 donors were re-analyzed and high-resolution HLA genotyping was added so that TCR occurrence patterns could be studied. Class I and class II HLA loci were covered by the typing at four-digit resolution. Among approximately 370 genotyped donors of the cohort, an average of around 250,000 unique TCR beta nucleotide sequences was sequenced per donor, of which approximately 18% were non-productive. In addition to the first cohort of about 650 subjects, a separate validation cohort of 120 different subjects was used.

Libraries were made using the immunoSEQ multiplex PCR assay. For the multiplex PCR, a mixture combining 60 forward primers for TCR Vbeta segments and 13 reverse primers for TCR Jbeta segments was used. The CDR3 region of rearranged TCR beta genes was amplified from genomic DNA with a multiplex PCR assay. On the Illumina HiSeq System, the amplified TCR beta libraries were sequenced as 87-base-pair reads. The paper's data handling went like this. In a later analysis, 70 million to 95 million unique TCR beta chains were counted across the roughly 610 repertoires, and roughly 10 million of these chains were shared by at least two donors. To remove PCR and sequencing errors, raw reads were error-corrected and collapsed into unique sequences using a nearest-neighbor algorithm that merged closely related sequences. CDR3 sequences were aligned to IMGT reference sequences to assign V, D and J gene segments. Each retained sequence needed at least a six-nucleotide match to both a V gene segment and a J gene segment. Rearrangements were called productive when the CDR3 lacked stop codons and stayed in frame with V and J; all others were non-productive. Following IMGT convention, CDR3 was defined as the stretch from the second conserved V-encoded cysteine to the conserved J-encoded phenylalanine. Sequences without an unambiguous match to a single V gene segment were excluded from the earlier analysis of several hundred of the donors. In an earlier analysis of approximately 560 of the donors, a V segment was called functional when productive rearrangements were above 56.7%, and segregating when the standard deviation between donors exceeded 5%. A statistical classification framework was developed to diagnose cytomegalovirus status using the catalog of TCR beta chain sequences. A later analysis assigned V and J genes by comparing TCR nucleotide sequences with IMGT/GENE-DB human TR gene sequences. A later analysis assigned CDR3 sequences and most-parsimonious VDJ recombination scenarios with the TCRdist pipeline. In a later analysis, every TCR beta chain was defined by the combination of its CDR3 amino acid sequence and its V-gene family, and reads without a unique V-gene family were dropped. As a way to deal with suspected cross-contamination and a sequencing artifact, a later analysis dropped 640 or so nucleotide sequences that were highly shared and had low generation probability. In a later analysis, a clonal expansion index for each public chain was calculated from normalized within-repertoire ranks of inferred template counts. A later analysis computed generation probabilities with a VDJ recombination model fitted to out-of-frame rearrangements, and checked the results against IGoR. Hypergeometric tests were used in a later analysis to score TCR-TCR, TCR-HLA and TCR-CMV co-occurrence, with a repertoire-size bias correction applied to the TCR pairs. In a later analysis, false discovery rates were estimated by permuting HLA or CMV assignments 20 times. In a later analysis, co-occurring TCRs were grouped using DBSCAN, with TCRdist sequence similarity added in when clustering inside HLA-allele-positive subsets. Repertoires with fewer than 30,000 or more than 120,000 public chains, plus five repertoires with anomalous nucleotide sharing, were excluded from co-occurrence clustering. TCRdb carries this immuneACCESS record with in-frame sequences only. Its versions omit some clonotypes, under half of them owing to an unresolved V gene in the studies checked, with the rest unexplained. V, J and clone size reflect that table, while D and trimming were determined from the DNA. The table for this sample lists some 140,000 clones; about three quarters of them were counted only once. In total, the top ten clones hold 1% to 1.5% of the sample.

Findings and caveats that apply to the study as a whole: In a later analysis, TCR association rates were found to vary across HLA loci, with the most associated TCRs seen for DRB1 alleles and the fewest for HLA-C alleles. The presence/absence analyses assumed that sequencing depth was roughly uniform across donors, and that assumption may not be true. In a later analysis, most CMV-associated TCR beta chains were found to appear HLA-restricted, with HLA associations seemingly driven largely by CMV exposure. Compared with equally common non-associated chains, HLA-associated TCR beta chains in a later analysis were more clonally expanded and had lower generation probabilities. The study listed 150 to 200 TCR beta chains as associated with cytomegalovirus. The authors suggested that the approach could potentially be generalized to other disease states and immunological phenotypes. According to a later analysis, parvovirus B19, influenza, CMV and Epstein-Barr virus appeared linked to several top co-occurrence clusters. Across donors, most TCR sequences were observed very rarely, whereas some public TCRs were present in many individuals. The classifier was reported to diagnose cytomegalovirus status with high specificity and sensitivity in both the original cohort and the validation cohort. Assigning TCR associations to individual alleles was difficult when HLA alleles, especially DR and DQ, strongly co-occurred. Only TCR beta chains were sequenced in this cohort, and the absence of alpha or paired-chain data limited detectable features. In a later genetic analysis, fewer N-insertions in productive TCRs were reported among donors in an Asian-associated ancestry cluster than the roughly 700-donor mean. Linkage disequilibrium might explain the correlated functional status among segregating V segments, but an unknown experimental factor could not be excluded. V-gene and J-gene trimming of TCR beta chains was associated with a missense DCLRE1C variant in a later genetic analysis, and the association was replicated in an independent cohort. Because HLA typing was missing for some donors at each locus, association tests included only the typed subset. In vitro tests confirmed that a few of the cytomegalovirus-associated TCR beta chains recognize cytomegalovirus antigens. Some IMGT-functional V segments, including TRBV6-2 and TRBV6-3, could not be told apart with the 87-base-pair reads, so those segments were excluded. A group of highly shared sequence variants was considered likely to be a technical artifact of the sequencing pipeline. An earlier analysis of around 540 of the donors showed that most TCR beta V segments appeared in productive rearrangements either about 90% or about 30% of the time, which broadly matched IMGT annotations. A further reported finding was that TCR beta sequences accurately predicted the HLA-A and HLA-B alleles for most subjects in the first cohort. For the cohort, immune exposure information was limited to CMV serostatus. Because counts were too low, some 16 rarely observed V segments, including chromosome 9 orphons, were excluded from the earlier analysis of around 640 of the donors. A later analysis associated around 16,000 TCR beta sequences with specific HLA alleles at a false discovery rate of 0.05.

This sequence uses TRBV10-3 and TRBJ1-1, with a tentative D gene TRBD1 over 6 matching bases. Sequencing was done on a sample of PBMCs. This receptor was taken from a woman aged 40 to 50 in good health and CMV-seronegative. The DNA sequence follows: TGTGCCATCAGTGTGAAAACAGGGTTGGGCACTGAAGCTTTCTTT. This yields the protein CAISVKTGLGTEAFF.